This T cell receptor beta chain was recorded in a study of tumor-infiltrating lymphocytes in primary liver carcinoma. Without any cell sorting, roughly 20-30 mg of bulk tissue yielded co-extracted RNA and DNA. Production of TCR beta cDNA used around 0.45 ug total RNA together with a constant-region primer. Each TCR beta library was derived from three nested multiplex PCR rounds that employed slightly modified ARM-PCR. One entry per CDR3 protein, called by TCRdb with MiXCR from the multiplex PCR reads. The sample shows tens of thousands of distinct CDR3 sequences, about 64% of them seen only once. To note about this clonotype: Sequence at one end of the junction differs from germline and may be a read error.

Specimen: liver tumor tissue from sampling region 4. Indicated subset: tumor region T4, right-lateral pole. This sequence originates from a woman aged 55-70 years with primary liver carcinoma and hepatitis B virus infection.

The DNA for the CDR3 is TGCTCCATCAGCTCCCGGGGGGCGCGGACCATGGGCAATGAGCAGTTCTTC. It codes for CSISSRGARTMGNEQFF. The V call is TRBV11-3, the J call TRBJ2-1, with TRBD2 as a possible D gene (7 bases). The CDR3 totals 17 residues. The germline CDR1 and CDR2 sequences are SGHNT and YENEEA.